This note documents a single T cell receptor (beta chain) sequence. This record belongs to a study of blood T cell repertoires in COVID-19. Measured with immunoSEQ multiplex PCR; TCRdb has only the in-frame clones, and not every one. The sample shows approximately 130,000 clones, approximately 80% of them seen only once. Trimming removed 5 bases from V and 8 bases from J, with 19 bases in between. The CDR3 loop spans 15 amino acids. From germline, CDR1 is KGHSH and CDR2 LQKENI. Sample: peripheral blood. The TCR comes from a human donor in a cohort sampled during active COVID-19. This chain joins TRBV18 and TRBJ1-5, with D unresolved. In DNA, the CDR3 is TGTGCCAGCTCAGACCTCCGGGGAGGGCTCGAGCCCCAGCATTTT. Amino acid sequence: CASSDLRGGLEPQHF.